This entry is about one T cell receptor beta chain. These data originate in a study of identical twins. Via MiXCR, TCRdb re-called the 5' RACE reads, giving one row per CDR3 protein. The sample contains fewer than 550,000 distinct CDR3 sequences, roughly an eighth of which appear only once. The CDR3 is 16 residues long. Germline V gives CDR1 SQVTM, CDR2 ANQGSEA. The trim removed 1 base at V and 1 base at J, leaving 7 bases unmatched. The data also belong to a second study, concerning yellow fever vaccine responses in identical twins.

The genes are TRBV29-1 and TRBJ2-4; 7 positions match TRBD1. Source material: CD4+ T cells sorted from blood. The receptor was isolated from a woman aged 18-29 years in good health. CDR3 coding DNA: TGCAGCGTTGAAGGAGGCGACAGGGATGCCAAAAACATTCAGTACTTC. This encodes CSVEGGDRDAKNIQYF.